The 26 T cell receptor beta chains reported below all come from one sample, sequenced in a study of T cell responses to AZD1222 COVID-19 vaccine. TCRdb keeps only in-frame clones here, not all; method: immunoSEQ multiplex PCR. The sample records nearly 110,000 clones, 75% to 90% being singletons. This material consisted of peripheral blood, taken on day 0 of AZD1222 vaccination. These TCRs come from an adult in good health.

V and J are TRBV5-1 and TRBJ1-5; 11 bases line up with TRBD1. V gave up 2 bases and J gave up 3 bases; unmatched junction bases: 10. The V gene's germline CDR1 is SGHRS and CDR2 YFSETQ. The CDR3 is made up of 18 amino acids. CDR3 bases: TGCGCCAGCAGCTTAGCTCCGGGACAGGGGGGCATCAATCAGCCCCAGCATTTT. Encoded protein: CASSLAPGQGGINQPQHF.

This sequence joins TRBV15 and TRBJ2-6; 9 bases match TRBD1. CDR1 LNHNV and CDR2 YYDKDF come from the germline V gene (reference sequence). CDR3 length equals 20 residues. V shed 2 bases and J 0 bases; nucleotides not matched to a gene: 11. The CDR3 DNA is TGTGCCACCAGCAGAAATACAGGGGGCAAGTTCTTCTCTGGGGCCAACGTCCTGACTTTC. Residues: CATSRNTGGKFFSGANVLTF.

This chain connects TRBV23-1 to TRBJ2-7, with 8 bases fitting TRBD1. TRBV23-1 is an ORF, with its function uncertain. V gave up 3 bases and J gave up 6 bases; unmatched junction bases: 7. The CDR3 loop spans 14 amino acids. The CDR3 bases are TGCGCCAGCAGTCACCGGCTGGGACAGGTCGAGCAGTACTTC. Translation gives CASSHRLGQVEQYF.

The sample holds one count of this clone. This chain uses TRBV2 with TRBJ1-4, with 9 bases fitting TRBD1. The CDR3 is 15 amino acids. The V segment lost 6 bases and the J segment 4 bases; nucleotides outside the gene matches: 6. Germline values: CDR1 SNHLY, CDR2 FYNNEI. CDR3 region: CASSEQGASNEKLFF. CDR3 in DNA: TGTGCCAGCAGCGAACAGGGGGCGAGTAATGAAAAACTGTTTTTT.

V gene TRBV11-3 combines with J gene TRBJ2-2, with 10 positions matching TRBD1. CDR3 length: 15 amino acids. With 5 bases clipped from V and 6 bases from J, the junction kept 6 bases outside the gene matches. Germline V CDR1 and CDR2: SGHNT, YENEEA. The chain's CDR3 is CASSPGQGSAGELFF. The CDR3 DNA reads TGTGCCAGCAGCCCGGGACAGGGGAGTGCCGGGGAGCTGTTTTTT.

This clone was detected only once. This sequence joins TRBV28 and TRBJ1-1; 8 bases match TRBD1. The J segment lost 4 bases and the V segment lost 5 bases, leaving 9 bases of the junction unmatched. The CDR3 is 15 residues long. Germline CDR1 and CDR2: MDHEN and SYDVKM. CDR3 sequence reads: CASSAPTGGVTEAFF. CDR3 nucleotides: TGTGCCAGCAGTGCCCCTACAGGGGGAGTCACTGAAGCTTTCTTT.

This clone was found a few times. This rearrangement joins TRBV19 to TRBJ2-2, with 8 nucleotides matching TRBD1. The V gene's germline CDR1 is LNHDA and CDR2 SQIVND (reference sequence). V lost 0 bases, J lost 8 bases, and 8 bases stayed unmatched. The CDR3 is made up of 16 amino acids. The CDR3 is CASSIDQRTGRGELFF. The CDR3 bases are TGTGCCAGTAGTATAGATCAAAGGACAGGGAGGGGGGAGCTGTTTTTT. Together with reference TRBV19 and TRBJ2-2, the CDR3 gives the full variable domain: DGGITQSPKYLFRKEGQNVTLSCEQNLNHDAMYWYRQDPGQGLRLIYYSQIVNDFQKGDIAEGYSVSREKKESFPLTVTSAQKNPTAFYLCASSIDQRTGRGELFFGEGSRLTVL.

The chain couples TRBV7-6 to TRBJ1-4; D ambiguous. This CDR3 is 15 amino acids long. The germline V gene encodes CDR1 SGHVS and CDR2 FNYEAQ. The germline V and J ends were trimmed by 7 bases and 0 bases, with 12 bases remaining between them. The CDR3 sequence: CASTSVGATNEKLFF. CDR3 nucleotides: TGTGCCAGCACGTCGGTGGGTGCAACTAATGAAAAACTGTTTTTT.

CDR3 in amino acids: CASSVSAGGLRGTQYF. For the CDR3, the DNA is TGTGCCAGCAGCGTAAGTGCGGGAGGGCTTCGGGGGACCCAGTACTTC. This chain uses TRBV9 with TRBJ2-5; 9 nucleotides match TRBD2. The V segment lost 1 base and the J segment 7 bases; nucleotides outside the gene matches: 11. Germline CDR1 and CDR2: SGDLS and YYNGEE. This CDR3 region has 16 residues.

The chain carries TRBV28 and TRBJ2-2; 7 bases fit TRBD2. V lost 4 bases, J lost 5 bases, and 7 bases stayed unmatched. This CDR3 spans 15 amino acids. Per germline, CDR1 MDHEN and CDR2 SYDVKM. The CDR3 here is CASSSRPGGTGELFF. The CDR3 coding sequence is TGTGCCAGCAGTTCTCGGCCCGGGGGGACCGGGGAGCTGTTTTTT.

The genes are TRBV2 and TRBJ1-2, with a possible D match to TRBD1 (6 bases). The CDR3 is 14 residues long. CDR1 and CDR2 from the germline V gene are SNHLY and FYNNEI. The V and J ends lost 6 bases and 4 bases respectively, with 15 bases between them. CDR3 in amino acids: CASRDSPAGYGYTF. The DNA of the CDR3 is TGTGCCAGCAGGGACAGTCCGGCCGGCTATGGCTACACCTTC.

As to this clone: The junction departs from the called germline gene at one end, perhaps through a read error. The V and J genes are TRBV4-3 and TRBJ1-5; D call uncertain. This CDR3 region has 13 residues. The germline V gene has CDR1 LGHNA and CDR2 YSLEER. This CDR3 is CASSPRLDSHLYF. DNA of the CDR3: TGCGCCAGCAGCCCACGACTGGATTCGCATTTATATTTT.

This chain links TRBV14 with TRBJ2-2; 15 bases map to TRBD2. The ends lost 4 bases at V and 7 bases at J; junction bases unmatched: 7. This CDR3 has 17 amino acids. Germline-derived CDR1 and CDR2 are SGHDN and FVKESK. CDR3 amino acids: CASSPPGLAGGVGELFF. The CDR3, as DNA: TGTGCCAGCAGCCCCCCGGGACTAGCGGGAGGCGTCGGGGAGCTGTTTTTT.

The chain employs TRBV9 and TRBJ1-2; D not certain. Looked up from germline, CDR1 is SGDLS and CDR2 is YYNGEE. V was trimmed by 0 bases and J by 6 bases, leaving 9 bases between them. The CDR3 is 13 amino acids. The CDR3 reads CASSVGGDNGYTF. In nucleotides, the CDR3 is TGTGCCAGCAGCGTAGGTGGAGATAATGGCTACACCTTC.

This sequence joins TRBV5-4 and TRBJ1-1; D is unclear. V gave up 3 bases and J gave up 0 bases, with 12 bases separating them. This CDR3 has 15 amino acids. Germline-derived CDR1 and CDR2 are SGHNT and YYREEE (reference sequence). The CDR3: CASSSGGKLNTEAFF. In DNA, the CDR3 is TGTGCCAGCAGCTCGGGAGGGAAATTGAACACTGAAGCTTTCTTT. Filled out from reference TRBV5-4 and TRBJ1-1, the complete variable domain reads ETGVTQSPTHLIKTRGQQVTLRCSSQSGHNTVSWYQQALGQGPQFIFQYYREEENGRGNFPPRFSGLQFPNYSSELNVNALELDDSALYLCASSSGGKLNTEAFFGQGTRLTVV.

The chain is built from TRBV7-2 and TRBJ2-1; possibly TRBD2 for D (6 bases). Trimming cost V 1 base and J 7 bases, with 14 bases left between them. This CDR3 region has 15 residues. Germline CDR1 is SGHTA and CDR2 is FQGNSA. CDR3 sequence reads: CASSLGGTGRNEQFF. The CDR3 coding sequence is TGTGCCAGCAGCTTAGGAGGGACGGGGAGGAATGAGCAGTTCTTC.

In DNA form, the CDR3 reads TGCGCCAGCAGTGACCCACAGGGATCTGGCTACACCTTC. As protein: CASSDPQGSGYTF. This chain connects TRBV10-2 to TRBJ1-2, with D maybe TRBD1 (6 bases). The CDR3 loop spans 13 amino acids. CDR1 is WSHSY and CDR2 is SAAADI in the germline V gene. The germline V and J ends were trimmed by 3 bases and 7 bases, with 12 bases remaining between them.

The chain uses TRBV4-2 and TRBJ2-7; D is possibly TRBD2 (6 bases). The V end was cut by 0 bases, the J end by 4 bases, with 13 bases between. Germline CDR1 LGHNA, CDR2 YNFKEQ. CDR3 length equals 15 residues. CDR3 sequence: CASSQDRDFTYEQYF. CDR3 nucleotide sequence: TGTGCCAGCAGCCAAGACCGGGACTTCACATACGAGCAGTACTTC.

The rearrangement joins TRBV3-1 (or the pseudogene TRBV3-2) to TRBJ1-6, with D possibly matching TRBD1 (6 bases). With 0 bases removed from V and 10 bases from J, the gap between germline ends came to 13 bases. CDR1 and CDR2 (germline): LGHDT, YNNKEL (reference sequence). The CDR3 consists of 15 residues. In DNA form, the CDR3 reads TGTGCCAGCAGCCAAGACGACAGGCTAGGATCACCCCTCCACTTT. This codes for CASSQDDRLGSPLHF.

The chain couples TRBV19 to TRBJ1-2; D is uncertain. Trimming stripped 5 bases from V and 4 bases from J, with 14 bases between. The CDR3 extends over 14 amino acids. The germline CDR1 and CDR2 sequences are LNHDA and SQIVND (reference sequence). The CDR3 loop is CASSLYLGGYGYTF. The CDR3 DNA follows: TGTGCCAGTAGTTTGTACCTGGGAGGCTATGGCTACACCTTC.

The genes are TRBV27 and TRBJ2-7; perhaps TRBD1 as D (6 bases). The CDR3 is made up of 14 amino acids. V shed 1 base and J shed 3 bases, with 10 bases lying between them. Looked up from germline, CDR1 is MNHEY and CDR2 is SMNVEV (reference sequence). Here the CDR3 reads CASSLLGQHYEQYF. The DNA for the CDR3 is TGTGCCAGCAGTTTATTAGGACAGCACTACGAGCAGTACTTC.

The gene calls are TRBV11-2 and TRBJ1-6; D unresolved. Between the trimmed V and J ends, which lost 5 bases and 8 bases, there was a span of 22 bases. CDR3 length equals 17 residues. CDR1 is SGHAT, CDR2 FQNNGV, per germline. The CDR3 nucleotides read TGTGCCAGCAGCCCACTAGGAAATGGACGGACGCATTCACCCCTCCACTTT. Its translation is CASSPLGNGRTHSPLHF.

The chain combines TRBV5-1 with TRBJ2-7, with D unresolved. This CDR3 has 15 amino acids. The germline gives CDR1 SGHRS, CDR2 YFSETQ. V was shortened by 2 bases and J by 1 base, with 13 bases between the two germline ends. CDR3: CASSLRIEGSYEQYF. CDR3 bases: TGCGCCAGCAGCTTACGTATTGAAGGGTCCTACGAGCAGTACTTC.

The chain uses TRBV7-8 and TRBJ1-5; 7 positions agree with TRBD1. The V gene end was trimmed by 4 bases and the J gene end by 5 bases; junction bases not matched to a gene: 5. Germline-derived CDR1 and CDR2 are SGHVS and FQNEAQ. The CDR3 covers 14 residues. The CDR3 sequence is CASSSGTADQPQHF. For the CDR3, the DNA is TGTGCCAGCAGCTCAGGGACAGCCGATCAGCCCCAGCATTTT.

The chain has TRBV3-1 (or the pseudogene TRBV3-2) and TRBJ1-5; D is unclear. Between the trimmed V and J ends, which lost 2 bases and 7 bases, there was a span of 6 bases. This CDR3 has 12 amino acids. Germline CDR1 is LGHDT and CDR2 is YNNKEL (reference sequence). CDR3 DNA sequence: TGTGCCAGCAGCCAAAGCCAACAGCCCCAGCATTTT. Translated, it gives CASSQSQQPQHF.

The chain is built from TRBV7-9 and TRBJ2-5, with D unclear. There are 11 residues in the CDR3. Germline CDR1 SEHNR, CDR2 FQNEAQ (reference sequence). V shed 5 bases and J shed 5 bases, with 6 bases lying between them. CDR3 loop: CASSPGETQYF. The CDR3 DNA is TGTGCCAGCAGCCCTGGGGAGACCCAGTACTTC.